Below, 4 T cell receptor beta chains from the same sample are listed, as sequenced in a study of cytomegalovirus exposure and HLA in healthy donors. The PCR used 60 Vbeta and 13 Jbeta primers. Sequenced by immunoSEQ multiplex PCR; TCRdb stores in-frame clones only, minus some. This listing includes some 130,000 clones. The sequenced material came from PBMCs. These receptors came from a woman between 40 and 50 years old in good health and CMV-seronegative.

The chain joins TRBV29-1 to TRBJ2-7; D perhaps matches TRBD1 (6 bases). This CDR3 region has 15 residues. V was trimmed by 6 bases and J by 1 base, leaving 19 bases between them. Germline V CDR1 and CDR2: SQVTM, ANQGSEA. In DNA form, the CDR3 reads TGCAGCGTCCAGGCCCCCAGGGGTTGGTCCTACGAGCAGTACTTC. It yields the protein CSVQAPRGWSYEQYF.

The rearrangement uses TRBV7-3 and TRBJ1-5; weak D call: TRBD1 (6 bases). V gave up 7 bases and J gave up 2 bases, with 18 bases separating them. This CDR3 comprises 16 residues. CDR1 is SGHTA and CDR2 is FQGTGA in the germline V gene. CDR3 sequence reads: CASTWTDLSGNQPQHF. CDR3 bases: TGTGCCAGCACCTGGACAGATCTTTCAGGCAATCAGCCCCAGCATTTT.

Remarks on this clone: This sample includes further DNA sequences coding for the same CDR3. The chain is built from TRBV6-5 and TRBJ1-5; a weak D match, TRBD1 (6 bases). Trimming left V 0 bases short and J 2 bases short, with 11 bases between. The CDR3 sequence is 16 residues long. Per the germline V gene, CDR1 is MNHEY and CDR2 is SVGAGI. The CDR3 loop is CASSYSRGGGNQPQHF. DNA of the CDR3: TGTGCCAGCAGTTACTCGAGGGGGGGAGGCAATCAGCCCCAGCATTTT.

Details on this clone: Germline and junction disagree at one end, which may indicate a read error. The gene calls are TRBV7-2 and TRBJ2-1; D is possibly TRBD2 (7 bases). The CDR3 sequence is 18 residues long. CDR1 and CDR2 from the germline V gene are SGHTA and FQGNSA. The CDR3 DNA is TGTGCCAGCAGCGTTAGGCGCTTAGGGGGGGGCAATTCGCATGAGCAGCTCTTC. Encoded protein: CASSVRRLGGGNSHEQLF.